This T cell receptor beta chain was documented in a study of OX40 agonist ivuxolimab in advanced cancers. Study summary: Ivuxolimab is an agonistic anti-OX40 (CD134) antibody, and patients were treated with it. A mean age of approximately 58 years, range roughly 20 to 90, was recorded, and 80% to 90% were male. Enrollees could have had prior anti-PD-1, anti-PD-L1 or anti-CTLA-4 therapy, which approximately 40% had received.

Germline V gene data show CDR1 as LGHNA and CDR2 as YNFKEQ. V was clipped by 1 base and J by 3 bases; unmatched bases: 2. CDR3 length: 15 residues. The table came from immunoSEQ multiplex PCR; TCRdb's copy has only in-frame clones and leaves some out. The profile shows around 64,000 clones, about four fifths of them singletons. The chain couples TRBV4-2 to TRBJ2-2; TRBD1 agrees at 7 bases. This clonotype was obtained from an adult with an advanced solid tumor such as melanoma, head and neck, liver or kidney cancer. The sample here was CD4+ or CD8+ T cells sorted from blood, taken in a trial of the OX40 agonist ivuxolimab. The CDR3 is CASSQGDRDTGELFF. The DNA for the CDR3 is TGTGCCAGCAGCCAAGGGGACAGAGACACCGGGGAGCTGTTTTTT.